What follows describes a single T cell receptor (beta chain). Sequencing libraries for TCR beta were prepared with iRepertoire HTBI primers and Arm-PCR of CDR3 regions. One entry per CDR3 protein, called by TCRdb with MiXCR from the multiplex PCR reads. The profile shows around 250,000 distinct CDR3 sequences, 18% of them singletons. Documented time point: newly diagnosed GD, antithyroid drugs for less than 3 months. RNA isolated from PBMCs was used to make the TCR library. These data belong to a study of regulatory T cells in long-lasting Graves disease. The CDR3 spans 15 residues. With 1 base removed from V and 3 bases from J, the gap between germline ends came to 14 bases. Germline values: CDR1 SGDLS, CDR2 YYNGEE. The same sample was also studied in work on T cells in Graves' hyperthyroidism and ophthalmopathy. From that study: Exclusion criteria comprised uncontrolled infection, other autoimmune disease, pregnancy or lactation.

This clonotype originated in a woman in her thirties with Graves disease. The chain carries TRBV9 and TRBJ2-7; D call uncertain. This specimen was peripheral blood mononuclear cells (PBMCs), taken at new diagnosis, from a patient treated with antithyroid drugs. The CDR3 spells CASSVSGSPLYEQYF. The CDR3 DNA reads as TGTGCCAGCAGCGTATCCGGGTCGCCCCTCTACGAGCAGTACTTC.